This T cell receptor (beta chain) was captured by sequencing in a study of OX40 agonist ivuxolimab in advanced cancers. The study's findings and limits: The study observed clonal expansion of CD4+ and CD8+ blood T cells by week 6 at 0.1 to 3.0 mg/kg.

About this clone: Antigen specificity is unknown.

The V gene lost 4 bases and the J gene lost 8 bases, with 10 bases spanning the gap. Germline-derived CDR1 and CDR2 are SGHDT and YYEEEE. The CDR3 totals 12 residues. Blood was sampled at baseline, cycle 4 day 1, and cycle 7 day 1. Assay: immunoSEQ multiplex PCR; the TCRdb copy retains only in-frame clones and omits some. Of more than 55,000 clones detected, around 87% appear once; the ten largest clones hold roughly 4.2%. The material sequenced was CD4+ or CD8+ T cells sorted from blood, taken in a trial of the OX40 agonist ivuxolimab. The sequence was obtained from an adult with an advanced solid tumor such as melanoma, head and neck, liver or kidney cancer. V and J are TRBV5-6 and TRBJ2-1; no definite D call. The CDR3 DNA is TGTGCCAGCAGCCCTTCATGGGATGAGCAGTTCTTC. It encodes CASSPSWDEQFF.